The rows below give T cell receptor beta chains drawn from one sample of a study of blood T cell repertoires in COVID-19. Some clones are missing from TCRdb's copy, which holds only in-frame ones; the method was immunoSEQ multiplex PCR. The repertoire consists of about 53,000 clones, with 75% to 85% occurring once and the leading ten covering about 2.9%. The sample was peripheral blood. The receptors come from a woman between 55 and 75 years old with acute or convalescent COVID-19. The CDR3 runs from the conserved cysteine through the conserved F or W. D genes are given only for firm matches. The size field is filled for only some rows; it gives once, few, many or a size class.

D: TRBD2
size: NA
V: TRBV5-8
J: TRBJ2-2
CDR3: CASSLFGLEGLTNTGELFF
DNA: TGTGCCAGCAGCTTGTTCGGGTTGGAGGGACTAACTAACACCGGGGAGCTGTTTTTT

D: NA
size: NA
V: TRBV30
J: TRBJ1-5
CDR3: CAWSWDISQPQHF
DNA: TGTGCCTGGAGTTGGGACATTAGTCAGCCCCAGCATTTT

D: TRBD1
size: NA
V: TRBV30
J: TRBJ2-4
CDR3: CAWRRQGVGKNIQYF
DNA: TGTGCCTGGAGACGGCAGGGGGTAGGCAAAAACATTCAGTACTTC

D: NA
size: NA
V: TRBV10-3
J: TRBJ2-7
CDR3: CAISEDTTSEQYF
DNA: TGTGCCATCAGTGAGGACACAACCTCCGAGCAGTACTTC

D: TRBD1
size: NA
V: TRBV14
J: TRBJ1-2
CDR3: CASSQGIDRVRGYTF
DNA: TGTGCCAGCAGCCAGGGTATTGACAGGGTGAGAGGCTACACCTTC

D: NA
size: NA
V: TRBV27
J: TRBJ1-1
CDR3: CASSPSTGLNTEAFF
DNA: TGTGCCAGCAGTCCGTCGACAGGATTGAACACTGAAGCTTTCTTT

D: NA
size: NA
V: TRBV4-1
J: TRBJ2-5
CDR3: CASSQEITPGETQYF
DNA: TGCGCCAGCAGCCAAGAGATAACACCCGGGGAGACCCAGTACTTC

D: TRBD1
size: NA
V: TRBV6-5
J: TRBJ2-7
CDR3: CATGQGDARYEQYF
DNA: TGTGCCACTGGCCAGGGGGATGCTAGGTACGAGCAGTACTTC

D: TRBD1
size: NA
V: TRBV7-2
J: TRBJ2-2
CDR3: CASSPGTGITGELFF
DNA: TGTGCCAGCAGCCCCGGGACAGGTATTACCGGGGAGCTGTTTTTT

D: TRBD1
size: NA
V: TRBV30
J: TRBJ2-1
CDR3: CAWSVISFGTGDNEQFF
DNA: TGTGCCTGGAGTGTAATCTCCTTCGGGACAGGGGACAATGAGCAGTTCTTC

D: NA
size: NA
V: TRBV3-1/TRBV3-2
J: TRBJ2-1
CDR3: CASSQDQDIGSSYNEQFF
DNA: TGTGCCAGCAGCCAAGATCAGGATATAGGGAGCTCCTACAATGAGCAGTTCTTC

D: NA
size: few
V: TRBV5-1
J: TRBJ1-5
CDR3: CASSEVGGSNQPQHF
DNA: TGCGCCAGCAGCGAGGTCGGGGGTAGCAATCAGCCCCAGCATTTT

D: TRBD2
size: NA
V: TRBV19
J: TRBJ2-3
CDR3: CASSIGTGGRDTQYF
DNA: TGTGCCAGTAGTATTGGAACGGGGGGGCGAGATACGCAGTATTTT

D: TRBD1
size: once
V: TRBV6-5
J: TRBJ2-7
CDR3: CASSRDRGYEQYF
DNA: TGTGCCAGCAGCCGGGACAGGGGGTACGAGCAGTACTTC

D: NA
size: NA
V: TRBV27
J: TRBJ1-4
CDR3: CASSLSQGRLGTNEKLFF
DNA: TGTGCCAGCAGTTTATCCCAGGGCAGGCTTGGGACTAATGAAAAACTGTTTTTT